These 7 T cell receptor beta chains came from one sample sequenced in a study of spatial heterogeneity in lung cancer. One entry per CDR3 protein results from TCRdb running MiXCR on the 5' RACE reads. The sample consists of tens of thousands of distinct CDR3 sequences, less than 15% of them appearing once. Time point denoted: sample taken at primary tumor resection. The authors sequenced whole RNA from tumor, nontumor lung or frozen PBMC without sorting. Specimen: PBMCs, collected at surgery. These receptors originate from a male donor with early-stage non-small cell lung cancer.

This chain joins TRBV20-1 and TRBJ1-1; D not certain. The germline gives CDR1 DFQATT, CDR2 SNEGSKA (reference sequence). The CDR3 consists of 11 residues. The ends were cut back, 5 bases at V and 0 bases at J, with 4 bases in the middle. The CDR3 region has the DNA TGCAGTGCTCCCTTGAACACTGAAGCTTTCTTT. As protein: CSAPLNTEAFF.

The CDR3 region has the DNA TGTGCCAGCAGGGGCCTGGGGTCGACAGGGGGCAGGCAGCCCCAGCATTTT. This sequence encodes CASRGLGSTGGRQPQHF. The rearrangement uses TRBV27 and TRBJ1-5, with TRBD1 matching over 10 bases. With 6 bases clipped from V and 7 bases from J, the junction kept 15 bases outside the gene matches. The CDR3 totals 17 residues. Germline CDR1 is MNHEY and CDR2 is SMNVEV (reference sequence).

This clonotype was detected a few times. The chain uses TRBV15 and TRBJ1-2; D is uncertain. Germline V gene lookup returns CDR1 LNHNV and CDR2 YYDKDF (reference sequence). The CDR3 covers 13 residues. V gave up 3 bases and J gave up 0 bases, with 5 bases separating them. CDR3 nucleotides: TGTGCCACCAGCAGCTCCGCTAACTATGGCTACACCTTC. It encodes CATSSSANYGYTF.

In this sample, this clonotype turned up many times. The chain combines TRBV7-3 with TRBJ2-2, with 9 positions matching TRBD2. Per germline, CDR1 SGHTA and CDR2 FQGTGA. V shed 5 bases, J shed 4 bases, and the junction held 5 bases outside the gene matches. This CDR3 region has 15 residues. CDR3 amino acids: CASSPLAGPTGELFF. The CDR3 bases are TGTGCCAGCAGCCCCCTAGCGGGGCCCACCGGGGAGCTGTTTTTT.

This chain uses TRBV21-1 with TRBJ2-2; the D segment call TRBD1 is taken from the table without a DNA check. TRBV21-1 is classified as a pseudogene. The CDR3 contains 19 residues. Here the CDR3 reads CARDPGPALSAKNTGELFF. In DNA, the CDR3 is TGTGCCAGGGACCCGGGACCGGCGTTGAGCGCGAAGAACACCGGGGAGCTGTTTTTT.

This chain connects TRBV20-1 to TRBJ1-6; 7 positions match TRBD1. The V segment lost 3 bases and the J segment 10 bases; nucleotides outside the gene matches: 6. The CDR3 runs to 13 residues. CDR1 and CDR2 (germline): DFQATT, SNEGSKA (reference sequence). The CDR3 protein is CSARTGFGSPLHF. The DNA of the CDR3 is TGCAGTGCTAGGACAGGGTTTGGATCACCCCTCCACTTT.

The rearrangement joins TRBV6-1 to TRBJ1-1, with D perhaps TRBD1 (5 bases). Germline V gene lookup returns CDR1 MNHNS and CDR2 SASEGT. The V end was cut by 1 base, the J end by 4 bases, with 10 bases between. The CDR3 covers 14 residues. CDR3 sequence: CASSEVGAGTEAFF. The CDR3 bases are TGTGCCAGCAGTGAAGTAGGGGCTGGCACTGAAGCTTTCTTT.